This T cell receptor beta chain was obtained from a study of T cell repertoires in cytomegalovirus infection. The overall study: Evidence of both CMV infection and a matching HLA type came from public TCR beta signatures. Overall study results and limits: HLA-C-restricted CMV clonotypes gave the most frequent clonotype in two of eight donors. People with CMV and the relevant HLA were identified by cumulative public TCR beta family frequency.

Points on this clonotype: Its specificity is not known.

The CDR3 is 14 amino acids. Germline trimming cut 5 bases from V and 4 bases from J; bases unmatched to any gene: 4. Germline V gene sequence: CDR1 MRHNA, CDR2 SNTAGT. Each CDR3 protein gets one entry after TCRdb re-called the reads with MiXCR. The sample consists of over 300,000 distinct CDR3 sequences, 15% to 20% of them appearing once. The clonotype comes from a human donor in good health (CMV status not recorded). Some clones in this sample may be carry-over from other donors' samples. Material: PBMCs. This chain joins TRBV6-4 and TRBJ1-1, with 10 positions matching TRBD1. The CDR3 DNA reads TGTGCCAGCAGTATGACAGGGGGCGGCACTGAAGCTTTCTTT. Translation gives CASSMTGGGTEAFF.